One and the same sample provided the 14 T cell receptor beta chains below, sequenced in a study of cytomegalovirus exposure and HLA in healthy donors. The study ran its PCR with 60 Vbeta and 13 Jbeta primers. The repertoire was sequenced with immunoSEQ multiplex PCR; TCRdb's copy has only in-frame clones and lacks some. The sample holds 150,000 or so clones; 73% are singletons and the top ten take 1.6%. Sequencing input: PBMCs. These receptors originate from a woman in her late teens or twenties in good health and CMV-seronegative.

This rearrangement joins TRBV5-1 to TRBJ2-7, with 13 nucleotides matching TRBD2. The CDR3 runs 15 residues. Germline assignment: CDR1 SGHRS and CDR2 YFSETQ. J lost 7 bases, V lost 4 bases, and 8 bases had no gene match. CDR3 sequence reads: CASSPGTSGTGEQYF. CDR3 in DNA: TGCGCCAGCAGCCCGGGGACTAGCGGGACGGGGGAGCAGTACTTC.

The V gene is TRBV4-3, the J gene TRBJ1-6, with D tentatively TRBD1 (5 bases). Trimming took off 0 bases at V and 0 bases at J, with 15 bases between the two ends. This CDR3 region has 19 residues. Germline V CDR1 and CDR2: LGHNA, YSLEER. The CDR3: CASSQEVGAVSSYNSPLHF. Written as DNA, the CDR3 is TGCGCCAGCAGCCAAGAAGTAGGGGCGGTAAGCTCCTATAATTCACCCCTCCACTTT.

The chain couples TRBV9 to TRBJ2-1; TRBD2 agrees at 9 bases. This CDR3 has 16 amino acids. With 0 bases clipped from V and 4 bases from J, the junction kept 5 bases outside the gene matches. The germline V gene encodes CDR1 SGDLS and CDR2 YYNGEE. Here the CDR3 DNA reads TGTGCCAGCAGCGTAGAAGGCCTAGCGGGATACAATGAGCAGTTCTTC. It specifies CASSVEGLAGYNEQFF.

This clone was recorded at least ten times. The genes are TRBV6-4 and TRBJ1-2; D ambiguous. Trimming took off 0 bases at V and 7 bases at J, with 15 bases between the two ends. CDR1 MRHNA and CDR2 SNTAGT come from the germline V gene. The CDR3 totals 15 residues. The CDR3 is CASSDSSDGLSGYTF. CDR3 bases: TGTGCCAGCAGTGACTCGAGCGACGGATTGAGTGGCTACACCTTC.

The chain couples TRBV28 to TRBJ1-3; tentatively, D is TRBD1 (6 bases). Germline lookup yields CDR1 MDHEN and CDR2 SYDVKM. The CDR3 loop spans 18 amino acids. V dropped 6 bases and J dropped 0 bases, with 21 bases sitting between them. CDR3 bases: TGTGCCAGCAGCACGAACCCGGGGGGCCGATTCTCTGGAAACACCATATATTTT. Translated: CASSTNPGGRFSGNTIYF.

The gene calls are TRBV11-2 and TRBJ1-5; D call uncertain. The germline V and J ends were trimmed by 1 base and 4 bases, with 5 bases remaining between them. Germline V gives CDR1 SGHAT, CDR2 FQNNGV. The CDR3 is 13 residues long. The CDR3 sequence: CASSLGRNQPQHF. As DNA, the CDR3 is TGTGCCAGCAGCTTAGGGCGGAATCAGCCCCAGCATTTT. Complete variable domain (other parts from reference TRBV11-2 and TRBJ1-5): EAGVAQSPRYKIIEKRQSVAFWCNPISGHATLYWYQQILGQGPKLLIQFQNNGVVDDSQLPKDRFSAERLKGVDSTLKIQPAKLEDSAVYLCASSLGRNQPQHFGDGTRLSIL.

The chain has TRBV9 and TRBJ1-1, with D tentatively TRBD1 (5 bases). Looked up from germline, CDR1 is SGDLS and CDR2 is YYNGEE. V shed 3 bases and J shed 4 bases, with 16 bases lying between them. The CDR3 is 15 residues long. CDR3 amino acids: CASSGSRGSGTEAFF. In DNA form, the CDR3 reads TGTGCCAGCAGCGGAAGTAGGGGTTCGGGCACTGAAGCTTTCTTT.

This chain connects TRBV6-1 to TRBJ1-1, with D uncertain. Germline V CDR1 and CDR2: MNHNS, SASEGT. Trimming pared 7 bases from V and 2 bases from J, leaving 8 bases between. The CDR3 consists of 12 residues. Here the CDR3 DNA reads TGTGCCAGCACCTTACACAACACTGAAGCTTTCTTT. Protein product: CASTLHNTEAFF.

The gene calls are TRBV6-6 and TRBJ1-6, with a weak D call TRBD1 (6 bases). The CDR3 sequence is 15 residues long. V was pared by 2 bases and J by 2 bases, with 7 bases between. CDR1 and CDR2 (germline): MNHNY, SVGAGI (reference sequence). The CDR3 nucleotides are TGTGCCAGCAGTTACGGGGGCACCTATAATTCACCCCTCCACTTT. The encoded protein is CASSYGGTYNSPLHF.

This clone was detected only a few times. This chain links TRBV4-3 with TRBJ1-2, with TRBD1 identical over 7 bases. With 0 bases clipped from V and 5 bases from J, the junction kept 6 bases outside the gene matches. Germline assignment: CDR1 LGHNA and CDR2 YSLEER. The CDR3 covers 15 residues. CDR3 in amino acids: CASSQDRQGPYGYTF. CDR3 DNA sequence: TGCGCCAGCAGCCAAGATAGACAGGGCCCATATGGCTACACCTTC.

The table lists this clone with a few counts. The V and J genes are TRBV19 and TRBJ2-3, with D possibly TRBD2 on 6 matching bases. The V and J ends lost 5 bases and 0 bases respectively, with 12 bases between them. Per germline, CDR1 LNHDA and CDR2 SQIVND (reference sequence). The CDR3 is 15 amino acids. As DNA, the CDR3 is TGTGCCAGTAGTCCGGAGGGCTATAGCACAGATACGCAGTATTTT. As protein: CASSPEGYSTDTQYF.

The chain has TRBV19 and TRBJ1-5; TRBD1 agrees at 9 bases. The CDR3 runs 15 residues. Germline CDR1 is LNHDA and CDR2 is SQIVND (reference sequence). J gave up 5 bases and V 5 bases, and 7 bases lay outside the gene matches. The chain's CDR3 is CASSSQGARDQPQHF. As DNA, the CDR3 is TGTGCCAGTAGTTCACAGGGGGCGAGGGATCAGCCCCAGCATTTT.

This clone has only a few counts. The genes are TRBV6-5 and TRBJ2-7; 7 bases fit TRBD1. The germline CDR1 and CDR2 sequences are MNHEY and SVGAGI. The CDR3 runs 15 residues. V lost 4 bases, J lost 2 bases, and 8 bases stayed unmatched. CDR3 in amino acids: CASSFLRDSTYEQYF. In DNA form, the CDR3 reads TGTGCCAGCAGTTTCTTACGGGACAGTACCTACGAGCAGTACTTC.

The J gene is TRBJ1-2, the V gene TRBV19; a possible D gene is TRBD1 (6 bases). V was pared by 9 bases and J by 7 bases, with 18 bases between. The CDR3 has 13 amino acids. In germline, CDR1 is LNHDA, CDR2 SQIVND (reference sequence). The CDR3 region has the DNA TGTGCCAGCACCGATGGGGGCCCCCGTGGCTACACCTTC. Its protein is CASTDGGPRGYTF.